This TCR beta chain stems from a study of blood T cell repertoires in COVID-19. Generated by immunoSEQ multiplex PCR, the TCRdb table keeps only in-frame clones and is missing some. The sample holds about 90,000 clones, about 90% seen once. Sequencing input: peripheral blood. The clonotype was recovered from a man aged 45-65 years with COVID-19, enrolled during active disease.

This CDR3 reads CASSSSGGAFEQFF. CDR3 bases: TGTGCCAGCAGTTCTAGCGGGGGGGCATTTGAGCAGTTCTTC. The genes are TRBV6-1 and TRBJ2-1; TRBD2 matches 12 bases. In germline, CDR1 is MNHNS, CDR2 SASEGT. CDR3 length: 14 amino acids. The V gene end was trimmed by 5 bases and the J gene end by 9 bases; junction bases not matched to a gene: 5.